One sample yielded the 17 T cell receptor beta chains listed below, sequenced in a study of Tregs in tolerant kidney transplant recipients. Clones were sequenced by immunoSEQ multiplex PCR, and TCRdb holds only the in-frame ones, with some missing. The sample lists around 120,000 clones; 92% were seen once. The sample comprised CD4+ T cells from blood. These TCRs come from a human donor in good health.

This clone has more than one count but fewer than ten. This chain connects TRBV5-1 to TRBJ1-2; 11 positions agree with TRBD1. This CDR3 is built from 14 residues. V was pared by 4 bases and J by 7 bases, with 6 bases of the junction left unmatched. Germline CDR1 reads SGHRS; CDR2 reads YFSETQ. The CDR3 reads CASSPGQGAAGYTF. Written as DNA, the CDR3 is TGCGCCAGCAGCCCCGGACAGGGGGCGGCTGGCTACACCTTC.

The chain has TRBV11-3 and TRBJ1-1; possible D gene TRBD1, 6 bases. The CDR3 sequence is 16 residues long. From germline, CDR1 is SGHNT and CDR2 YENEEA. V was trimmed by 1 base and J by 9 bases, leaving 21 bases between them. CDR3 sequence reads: CASSLGRGPRGSQAFF. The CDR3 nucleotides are TGTGCCAGCAGCTTAGGAAGGGGACCCAGGGGCAGTCAAGCTTTCTTT.

CDR3 bases: TGTGCCAGCAGCTCTCAAGCGGGGGGTCCCTACGAGCAGTACTTC. Residues: CASSSQAGGPYEQYF. The chain couples TRBV7-8 to TRBJ2-7; 9 bases map to TRBD2. The V and J ends lost 4 bases and 2 bases, in that order; junction bases with no gene match: 6. The CDR3 sequence is 15 residues long. Germline V gene data show CDR1 as SGHVS and CDR2 as FQNEAQ. Full variable domain (missing parts from reference TRBV7-8 and TRBJ2-7): GAGVSQSPRYKVAKRGQDVALRCDPISGHVSLFWYQQALGQGPEFLTYFQNEAQLDKSGLPSDRFFAERPEGSVSTLKIQRTQQEDSAVYLCASSSQAGGPYEQYFGPGTRLTVT.

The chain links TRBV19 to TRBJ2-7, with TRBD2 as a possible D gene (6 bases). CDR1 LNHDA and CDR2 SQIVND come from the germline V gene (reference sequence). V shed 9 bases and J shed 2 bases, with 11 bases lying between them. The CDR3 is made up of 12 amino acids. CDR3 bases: TGTGCCAGAAGGACTACCCCCTACGAGCAGTACTTC. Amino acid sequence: CARRTTPYEQYF.

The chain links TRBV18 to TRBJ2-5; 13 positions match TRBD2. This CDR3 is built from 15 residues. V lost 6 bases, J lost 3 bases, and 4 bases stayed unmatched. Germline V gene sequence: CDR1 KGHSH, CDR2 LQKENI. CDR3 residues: CASSRLAGGKETQYF. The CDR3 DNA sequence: TGTGCCAGCTCGAGACTAGCGGGGGGAAAAGAGACCCAGTACTTC.

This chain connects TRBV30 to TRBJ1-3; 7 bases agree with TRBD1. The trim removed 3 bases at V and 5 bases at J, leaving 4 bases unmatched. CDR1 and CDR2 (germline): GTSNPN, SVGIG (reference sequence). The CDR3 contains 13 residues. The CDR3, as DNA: TGTGCCTGGAGCCCACAGGGGAGAAACACCATATATTTT. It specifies CAWSPQGRNTIYF. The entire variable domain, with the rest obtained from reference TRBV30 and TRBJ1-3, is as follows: SQTIHQWPATLVQPVGSPLSLECTVEGTSNPNLYWYRQAAGRGLQLLFYSVGIGQISSEVPQNLSASRPQDRQFILSSKKLLLSDSGFYLCAWSPQGRNTIYFGEGSWLTVV.

CDR3 in DNA: TGCAGCGTTGTATCTGGAAACACCATATATTTT. It is translated as CSVVSGNTIYF. This chain uses TRBV29-1 with TRBJ1-3; D uncertain. V lost 4 bases to trimming and J lost 1 base, with 2 bases between them. CDR1 and CDR2 (germline): SQVTM, ANQGSEA. There are 11 residues in the CDR3.

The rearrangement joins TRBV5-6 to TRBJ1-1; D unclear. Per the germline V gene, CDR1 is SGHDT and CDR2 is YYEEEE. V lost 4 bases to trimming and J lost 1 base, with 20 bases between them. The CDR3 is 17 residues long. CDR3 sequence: CASSRAGSLAKNTEAFF. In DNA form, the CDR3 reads TGTGCCAGCAGCCGTGCGGGCTCTTTGGCCAAGAACACTGAAGCTTTCTTT.

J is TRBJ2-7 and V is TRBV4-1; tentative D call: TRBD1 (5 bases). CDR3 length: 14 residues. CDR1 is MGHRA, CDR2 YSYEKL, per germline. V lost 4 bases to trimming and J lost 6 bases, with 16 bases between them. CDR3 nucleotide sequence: TGCGCCAGCAGCCGAACCAGGGTGGGCCGCGAGCAGTACTTC. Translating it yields CASSRTRVGREQYF.

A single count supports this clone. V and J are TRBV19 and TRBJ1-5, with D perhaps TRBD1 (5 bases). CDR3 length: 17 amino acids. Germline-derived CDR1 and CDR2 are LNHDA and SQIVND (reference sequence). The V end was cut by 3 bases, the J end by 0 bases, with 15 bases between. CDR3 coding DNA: TGTGCCAGTAGTATTCGATTTGACAGTTATAGCAATCAGCCCCAGCATTTT. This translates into CASSIRFDSYSNQPQHF.

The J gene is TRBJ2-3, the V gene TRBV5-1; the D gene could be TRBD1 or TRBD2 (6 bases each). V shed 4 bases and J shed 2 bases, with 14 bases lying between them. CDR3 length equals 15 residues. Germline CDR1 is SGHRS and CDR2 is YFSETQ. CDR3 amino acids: CASSPGAGTTDTQYF. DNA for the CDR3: TGCGCCAGCAGCCCGGGGGCGGGTACCACAGATACGCAGTATTTT. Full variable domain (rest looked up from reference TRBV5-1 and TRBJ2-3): KAGVTQTPRYLIKTRGQQVTLSCSPISGHRSVSWYQQTPGQGLQFLFEYFSETQRNKGNFPGRFSGRQFSNSRSEMNVSTLELGDSALYLCASSPGAGTTDTQYFGPGTRLTVL.

Here the CDR3 DNA reads TGTGCCAGCAGGCGGCTGGGTTCTAACTATGGCTACACCTTC. This codes for CASRRLGSNYGYTF. V gene TRBV5-4 combines with J gene TRBJ1-2; unclear D gene. Germline lookup yields CDR1 SGHNT and CDR2 YYREEE (reference sequence). Trimming shortened V by 5 bases and J by 0 bases, and 11 bases separated the two germline ends. The CDR3 covers 14 residues.

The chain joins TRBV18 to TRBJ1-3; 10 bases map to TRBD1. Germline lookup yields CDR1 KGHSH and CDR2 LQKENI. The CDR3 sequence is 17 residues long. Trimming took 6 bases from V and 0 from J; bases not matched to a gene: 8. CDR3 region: CASSQGTGAASGNTIYF. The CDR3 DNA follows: TGTGCCAGCTCCCAAGGGACAGGGGCGGCCTCTGGAAACACCATATATTTT.

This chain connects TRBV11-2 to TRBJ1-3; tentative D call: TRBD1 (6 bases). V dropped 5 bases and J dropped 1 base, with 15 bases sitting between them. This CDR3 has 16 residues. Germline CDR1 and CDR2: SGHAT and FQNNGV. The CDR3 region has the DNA TGTGCCAGCAGCCAAATCCAGGGGAGGTCTGGAAACACCATATATTTT. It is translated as CASSQIQGRSGNTIYF.

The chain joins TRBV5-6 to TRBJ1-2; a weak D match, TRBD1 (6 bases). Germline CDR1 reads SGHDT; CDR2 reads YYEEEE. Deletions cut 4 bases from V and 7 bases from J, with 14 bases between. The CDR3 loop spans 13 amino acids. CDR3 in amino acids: CASSEGRGLGYTF. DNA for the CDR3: TGTGCCAGCAGCGAAGGACGGGGGCTTGGCTACACCTTC.

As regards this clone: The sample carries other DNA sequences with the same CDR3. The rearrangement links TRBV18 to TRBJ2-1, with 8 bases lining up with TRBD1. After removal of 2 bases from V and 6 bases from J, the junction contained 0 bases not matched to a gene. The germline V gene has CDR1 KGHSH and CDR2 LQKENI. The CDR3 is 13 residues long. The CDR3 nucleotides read TGTGCCAGCTCACCAGGGACAGGCAATGAGCAGTTCTTC. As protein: CASSPGTGNEQFF.

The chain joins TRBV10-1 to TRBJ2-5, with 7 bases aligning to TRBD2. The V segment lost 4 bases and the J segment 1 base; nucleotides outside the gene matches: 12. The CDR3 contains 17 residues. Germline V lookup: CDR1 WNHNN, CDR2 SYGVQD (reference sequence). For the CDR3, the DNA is TGCGCCAGCAGTGGCCCCTCGACTAGCTCGACCCAAGAGACCCAGTACTTC. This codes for CASSGPSTSSTQETQYF.